This TCR beta chain was recovered during a study of blood T cell repertoires in COVID-19. Enrolled through a virtual design, the participants were between about 18 and 89 years of age and came from 24 US areas. Generated by immunoSEQ multiplex PCR, the TCRdb table keeps only in-frame clones and is missing some. The repertoire has more than 200,000 clones, more than 70% of them found once; the top ten carry 6.5% to 9%. V was shortened by 7 bases and J by 2 bases, with 9 bases between the two germline ends. The V gene's germline CDR1 is MNHEY and CDR2 SMNVEV (reference sequence). The CDR3 is 13 residues long.

The source material was PBMCs or T cells enriched from blood (not recorded which). The chain is built from TRBV27 and TRBJ2-1, with D possibly matching TRBD2 (5 bases). The source of this sequence is a woman aged 35 to 49 with acute COVID-19. CDR3 loop: CASTTRTYNEQFF. The CDR3 coding sequence is TGTGCCAGCACTACTAGGACCTACAATGAGCAGTTCTTC.